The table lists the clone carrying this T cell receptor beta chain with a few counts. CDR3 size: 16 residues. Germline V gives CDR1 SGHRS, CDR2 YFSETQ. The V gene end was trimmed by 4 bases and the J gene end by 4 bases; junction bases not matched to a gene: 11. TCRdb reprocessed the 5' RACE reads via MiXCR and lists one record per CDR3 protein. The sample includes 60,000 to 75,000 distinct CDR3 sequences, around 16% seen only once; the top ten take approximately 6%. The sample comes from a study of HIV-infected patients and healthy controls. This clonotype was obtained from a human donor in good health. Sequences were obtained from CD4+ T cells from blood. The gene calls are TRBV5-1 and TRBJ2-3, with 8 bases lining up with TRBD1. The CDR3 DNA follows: TGCGCCAGCAGCCTAAGGTCGCCAGGGGGCTCAGATACGCAGTATTTT. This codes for CASSLRSPGGSDTQYF.